The T cell receptor (beta chain) described here comes from a study of blood T cell repertoires in COVID-19. There are 18 residues in the CDR3. The V and J ends lost 4 bases and 5 bases, in that order; junction bases with no gene match: 11. Germline assignment: CDR1 SGHDT and CDR2 YYEEEE. As processed by the authors: Researchers report that nucleated cell counts were estimated from reference gene primer amplification. Libraries were prepared by immunoSEQ multiplex PCR; TCRdb keeps only in-frame clonotypes and omits some of them. The V and J calls and the clone size are those of that table, but D and trimming were determined from the DNA. The sample has 110,000 or so clones, 75% to 90% seen once; the top ten hold less than 30%.

The sample comprised peripheral blood. V is TRBV5-6 and J is TRBJ2-1; 14 bases agree with TRBD2. This sequence originates from a man aged 70-80 years with active or convalescent COVID-19. The CDR3 DNA is TGTGCCAGCAGCCTACCAGGGACTAGCGGGAGTATCGACAATGAGCAGTTCTTC. Its translation: CASSLPGTSGSIDNEQFF.